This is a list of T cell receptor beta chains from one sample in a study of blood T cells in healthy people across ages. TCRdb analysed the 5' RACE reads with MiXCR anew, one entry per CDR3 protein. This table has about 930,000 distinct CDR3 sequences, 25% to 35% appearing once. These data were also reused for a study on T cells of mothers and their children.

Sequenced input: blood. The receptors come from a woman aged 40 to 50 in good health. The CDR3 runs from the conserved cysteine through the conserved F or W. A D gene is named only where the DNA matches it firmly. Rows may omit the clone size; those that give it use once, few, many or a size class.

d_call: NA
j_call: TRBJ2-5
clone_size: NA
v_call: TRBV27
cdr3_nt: TGTGCCAGCAGTTCCGGGACAAGGGGCCGGGAGACCCAGTACTTC
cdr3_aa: CASSSGTRGRETQYF

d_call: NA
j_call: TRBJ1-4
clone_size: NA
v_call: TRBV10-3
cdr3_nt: TGTGCCATCAGTCAGGAACCAACTAATGAAAAACTGTTTTTT
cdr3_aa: CAISQEPTNEKLFF

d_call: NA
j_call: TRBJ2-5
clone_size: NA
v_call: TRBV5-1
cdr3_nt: TGCGCCAGCAGCTTGGGAAGGGGTATTCGAGAGACCCAGTACTTC
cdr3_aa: CASSLGRGIRETQYF

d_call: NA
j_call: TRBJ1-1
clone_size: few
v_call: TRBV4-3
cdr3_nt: TGCGCCAGCAGCCAACAGAAATCGAACACTGAAGCTTTCTTT
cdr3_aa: CASSQQKSNTEAFF

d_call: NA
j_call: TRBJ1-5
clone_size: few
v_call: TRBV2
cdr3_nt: TGTGCCAGCAGTGTCGGGACATGGTCGTCGCCCCAGCATTTT
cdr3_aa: CASSVGTWSSPQHF

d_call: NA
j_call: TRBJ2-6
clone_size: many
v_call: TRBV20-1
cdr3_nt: TGCAGTGCTAGTAAGGGAACCGGGGCCAACGTCCTGACTTTC
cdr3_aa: CSASKGTGANVLTF

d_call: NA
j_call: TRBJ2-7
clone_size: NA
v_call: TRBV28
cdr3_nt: TGTGCCAGCAGTTTACCAGGGTCGGGGGAGCAGTACTTC
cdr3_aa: CASSLPGSGEQYF

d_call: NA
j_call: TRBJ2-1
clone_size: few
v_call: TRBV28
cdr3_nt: TGTGCCAGCAGTTTAGGAAGGGGGGTCAATGAGCAGTTCTTC
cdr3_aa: CASSLGRGVNEQFF

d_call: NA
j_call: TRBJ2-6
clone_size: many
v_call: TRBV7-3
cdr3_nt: TGTGCCACCGTTGCGGACGCCTCTGGGGCCAACGTCCTGACTTTC
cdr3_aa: CATVADASGANVLTF

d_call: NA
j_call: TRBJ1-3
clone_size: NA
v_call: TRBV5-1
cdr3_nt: NA
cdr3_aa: CASSLAPVGTGNTTYF

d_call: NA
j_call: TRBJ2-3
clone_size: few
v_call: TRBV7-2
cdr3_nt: TGTGCCAGCAGGGGGGCCCTCACAGATACGCAGTATTTT
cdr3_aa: CASRGALTDTQYF

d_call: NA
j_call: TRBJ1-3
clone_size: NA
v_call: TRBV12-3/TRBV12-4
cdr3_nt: TGTGCCAGCAGTCCCTTCCGGCAGTCTGGAAACACCATATATTTT
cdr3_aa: CASSPFRQSGNTIYF

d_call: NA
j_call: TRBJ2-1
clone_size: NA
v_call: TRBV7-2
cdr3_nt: TGTGCCAGCAGGATCAACGGGGTGGGCCTTTACAATGAGCAGTTCTTC
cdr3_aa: CASRINGVGLYNEQFF

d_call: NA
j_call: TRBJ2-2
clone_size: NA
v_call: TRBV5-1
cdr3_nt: TGCGCCAGCAGCTTTGGGGCTGTGAACACCGGGGAGCTGTTTTTT
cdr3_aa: CASSFGAVNTGELFF

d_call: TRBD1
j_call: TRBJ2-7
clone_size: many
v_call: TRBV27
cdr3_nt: TGTGCCAGCAGTGTACAGGGGTTTGCCTACGAGCAGTACTTC
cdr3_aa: CASSVQGFAYEQYF

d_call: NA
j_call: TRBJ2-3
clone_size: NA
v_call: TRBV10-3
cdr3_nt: TGTGCCATCAGTGGGGGGCAAGGAGATACGCAGTATTTT
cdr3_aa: CAISGGQGDTQYF

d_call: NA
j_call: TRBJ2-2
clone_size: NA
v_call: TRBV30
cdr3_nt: TGTGCCTGGAGCCAGAGTTCTTCCGGGGAGCTGTTTTTT
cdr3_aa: CAWSQSSSGELFF

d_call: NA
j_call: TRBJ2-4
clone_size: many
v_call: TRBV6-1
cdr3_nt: TGTGCCATCCGGGACAACGGGGTAAACATTCAGTACTTC
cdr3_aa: CAIRDNGVNIQYF

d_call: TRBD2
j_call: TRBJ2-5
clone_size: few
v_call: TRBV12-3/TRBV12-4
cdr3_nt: TGTGCCAGCAGGGGGACTAGCGGGGGCCGGCGGGAGACCCAGTACTTC
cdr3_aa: CASRGTSGGRRETQYF

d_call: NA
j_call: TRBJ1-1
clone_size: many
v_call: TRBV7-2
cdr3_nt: TGTGCCAGCAGCCCTAGTGGGACTCAGAACACTGAAGCTTTCTTT
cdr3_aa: CASSPSGTQNTEAFF

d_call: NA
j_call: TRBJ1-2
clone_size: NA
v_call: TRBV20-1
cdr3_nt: TGCAGTGCTAGACTTGCTGGCTACACCTTC
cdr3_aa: CSARLAGYTF

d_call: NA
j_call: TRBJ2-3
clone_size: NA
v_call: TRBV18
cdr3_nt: TGTGCCAGCTCACCCAATACGGGTGCAGATACGCAGTATTTT
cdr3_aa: CASSPNTGADTQYF

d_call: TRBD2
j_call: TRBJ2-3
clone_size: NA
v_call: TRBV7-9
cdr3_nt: TGTGCCAGCAGCATCAGCGGGGGGGCCGCAGATACGCAGTATTTT
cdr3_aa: CASSISGGAADTQYF

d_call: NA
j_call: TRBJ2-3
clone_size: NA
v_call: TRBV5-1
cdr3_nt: TGCGCCAGCAGCTTGCCCAGGACAGCAGAAGGCACAGATACGCAGTATTTT
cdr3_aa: CASSLPRTAEGTDTQYF

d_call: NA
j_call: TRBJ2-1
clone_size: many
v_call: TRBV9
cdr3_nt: TGTGCCAGCAGCGTAGAGGTCAGTTCCTACAATGAGCAGTTCTTC
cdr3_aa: CASSVEVSSYNEQFF

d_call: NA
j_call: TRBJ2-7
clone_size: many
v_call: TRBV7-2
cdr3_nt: TGTGCCAGCAGCTCCGAGACAGGGACTTTCTACGAGCAGTACTTC
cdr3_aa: CASSSETGTFYEQYF

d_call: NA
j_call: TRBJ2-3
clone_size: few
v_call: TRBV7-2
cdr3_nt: TGTGCCAGCAGCGTCTGGGACTCCAATACAGATACGCAGTATTTT
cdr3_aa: CASSVWDSNTDTQYF

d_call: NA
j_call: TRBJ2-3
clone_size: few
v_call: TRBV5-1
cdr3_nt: TGCGCCAGCAGCCCGAAACAGGGATATAGGGCCACAGATACGCAGTATTTT
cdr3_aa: CASSPKQGYRATDTQYF

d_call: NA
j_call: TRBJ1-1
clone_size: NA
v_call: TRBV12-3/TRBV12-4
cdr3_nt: TGTGCCAGCAGAGTGGGTGGGGGAGTCAATGAAGCTTTCTTT
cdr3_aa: CASRVGGGVNEAFF

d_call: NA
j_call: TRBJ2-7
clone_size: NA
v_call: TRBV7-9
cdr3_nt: TGTGCCAGCAGCGGCGGGACAGCCCATACCTACGAGCAGTACTTC
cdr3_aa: CASSGGTAHTYEQYF

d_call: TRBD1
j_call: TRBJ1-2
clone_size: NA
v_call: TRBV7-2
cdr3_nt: TGTGCCAGCAGCTTAGCGTGGGACAGGGGATTGGGCTACACCTTC
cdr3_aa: CASSLAWDRGLGYTF

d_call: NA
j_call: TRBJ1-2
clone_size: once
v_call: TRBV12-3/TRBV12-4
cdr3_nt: TGTGCCAGCAGTCCGCCGGCCAGACAGAGACTAAACTATGGCTACACCTTC
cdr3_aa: CASSPPARQRLNYGYTF

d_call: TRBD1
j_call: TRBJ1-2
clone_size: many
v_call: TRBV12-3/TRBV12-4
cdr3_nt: TGTGCCAGCAGTCAGATGACAGGGAATAGTGGCTACACCTTC
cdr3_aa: CASSQMTGNSGYTF

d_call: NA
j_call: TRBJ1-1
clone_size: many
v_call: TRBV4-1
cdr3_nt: TGCGCCAGCAGCCTGGGGAGGGGCCATTCTGAAGCTTTCTTT
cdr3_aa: CASSLGRGHSEAFF

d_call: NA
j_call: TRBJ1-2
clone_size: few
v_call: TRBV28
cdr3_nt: TGTGCCAGCAGTTTACAGGACCTTTATGGCTACACCTTC
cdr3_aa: CASSLQDLYGYTF

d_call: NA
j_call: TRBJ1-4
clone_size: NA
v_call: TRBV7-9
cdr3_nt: TGTGCCAGCAGCTATGCTACCCCAAATGAAAAACTGTTTTTT
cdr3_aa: CASSYATPNEKLFF

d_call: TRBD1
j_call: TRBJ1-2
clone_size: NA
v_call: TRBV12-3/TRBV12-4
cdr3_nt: TGTGCCAGCAGTTTCCGAGGGGGCCCAGGCTATGGCTACACCTTC
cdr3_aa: CASSFRGGPGYGYTF

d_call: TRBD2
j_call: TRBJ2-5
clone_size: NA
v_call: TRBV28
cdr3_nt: TGTGCCAGCAGCCGTCCTAGCGGGGGGCCTCACATCATACCCTTGATCCAAGAGACCCAGTACTTC
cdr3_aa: CASSRPSGGPHIIPLIQETQYF

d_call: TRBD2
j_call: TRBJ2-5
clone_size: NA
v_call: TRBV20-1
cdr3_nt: TGCAGTGCTAGTTCGGATAGCGGGACCCAAGAGACCCAGTACTTC
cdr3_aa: CSASSDSGTQETQYF